This is a list of T cell receptor beta chains from one sample in a study of blood T cell repertoires in COVID-19. Data came from immunoSEQ multiplex PCR; TCRdb stores just in-frame clones and leaves some out. The profile covers some 100,000 clones, with 88% appearing a single time and 5% taken by the ten largest. Specimen: peripheral blood. The receptors stem from a human donor in a cohort sampled during active COVID-19. Each CDR3 is given with its conserved first and last residue. The D gene is left open where the match is weak. A row's size may be missing; if present it is once, few, many or a size class.

v_call: TRBV2
d_call: TRBD2
j_call: TRBJ2-1
clone_size: once
cdr3_nt: TGTGCCAGCACCCGGCTAGCGGGAGGATGGGATGAGCAGTTCTTC
cdr3_aa: CASTRLAGGWDEQFF

v_call: TRBV7-2
d_call: TRBD1
j_call: TRBJ1-2
clone_size: .
cdr3_nt: TGTGCCAGCAGGATGGGACAGAACTATGGCTACACCTTC
cdr3_aa: CASRMGQNYGYTF

v_call: TRBV28
d_call: TRBD2
j_call: TRBJ2-5
clone_size: .
cdr3_nt: TGTGCCAGCAGTTTCCTACTAGCGGTCCTACAAGAGACCCAGTACTTC
cdr3_aa: CASSFLLAVLQETQYF

v_call: TRBV6-5
d_call: .
j_call: TRBJ1-5
clone_size: .
cdr3_nt: TGTGCCAGCAGATCGGTTTTGGGCTCTCAGCCCCAGCATTTT
cdr3_aa: CASRSVLGSQPQHF

v_call: TRBV10-3
d_call: TRBD1
j_call: TRBJ2-2
clone_size: .
cdr3_nt: TGTGCCATCAAGGAGGGACAGGGGAACACCGGGGAGCTGTTTTTT
cdr3_aa: CAIKEGQGNTGELFF

v_call: TRBV3-1/TRBV3-2
d_call: .
j_call: TRBJ2-7
clone_size: .
cdr3_nt: TGTGCCAGCAGCCAAGCCCCATCTGGGGCGCAGTACTTC
cdr3_aa: CASSQAPSGAQYF

v_call: TRBV28
d_call: .
j_call: TRBJ2-7
clone_size: .
cdr3_nt: TGTGCCAGCACCGGAGGAGCCTACGAGCAGTACTTC
cdr3_aa: CASTGGAYEQYF

v_call: TRBV5-1
d_call: TRBD2
j_call: TRBJ2-3
clone_size: .
cdr3_nt: TGCGCCAGCAGCCCGACCTTAGCGGGACTTCGCACAGATACGCAGTATTTT
cdr3_aa: CASSPTLAGLRTDTQYF

v_call: TRBV5-1
d_call: TRBD1
j_call: TRBJ2-1
clone_size: .
cdr3_nt: TGCGCCAGCAGCTTGGCCAAAACCGGACAGGGAGTGGGGAATGAGCAGTTCTTC
cdr3_aa: CASSLAKTGQGVGNEQFF

v_call: TRBV7-8
d_call: TRBD1
j_call: TRBJ2-7
clone_size: .
cdr3_nt: TGTGCCAGCAGCTTAGGACAGGGCGGCGTCGAGCAGTACTTC
cdr3_aa: CASSLGQGGVEQYF

v_call: TRBV28
d_call: .
j_call: TRBJ1-6
clone_size: .
cdr3_nt: TGTGCCAGCAGCCCACAGGGTTGGGATTCACCCCTCCACTTT
cdr3_aa: CASSPQGWDSPLHF

v_call: TRBV14
d_call: .
j_call: TRBJ1-4
clone_size: .
cdr3_nt: TGTGCCAGCAGCCAAGTCGGGGGAAAGGGGATTTGGAATGAAAAACTGTTTTTT
cdr3_aa: CASSQVGGKGIWNEKLFF

v_call: TRBV18
d_call: TRBD2
j_call: TRBJ2-1
clone_size: few
cdr3_nt: TGTGCCAGCTCACGAGGGACTAGCGGTTACAATGAGCAGTTCTTC
cdr3_aa: CASSRGTSGYNEQFF

v_call: TRBV11-2
d_call: .
j_call: TRBJ2-3
clone_size: .
cdr3_nt: TGTGCCAGCAGCTCACGACACACAGATACGCAGTATTTT
cdr3_aa: CASSSRHTDTQYF

v_call: TRBV7-9
d_call: .
j_call: TRBJ1-1
clone_size: .
cdr3_nt: TGTGCCAGCTTCTTAGGGGCAGGGGATACTGAAGCTTTCTTT
cdr3_aa: CASFLGAGDTEAFF

v_call: TRBV10-3
d_call: TRBD1
j_call: TRBJ1-1
clone_size: once
cdr3_nt: TGTGCCATCATGGCAGGACAGGGTAACACTGAAGCTTTCTTT
cdr3_aa: CAIMAGQGNTEAFF

v_call: TRBV16
d_call: .
j_call: TRBJ1-6
clone_size: .
cdr3_nt: TGTGCCAGCAGCCAAACGAGGACAGCCTATAATTCACCCCTCCACTTT
cdr3_aa: CASSQTRTAYNSPLHF

v_call: TRBV10-3
d_call: TRBD2
j_call: TRBJ2-7
clone_size: .
cdr3_nt: TGTGCCATGAGTGACGGGACTAGCATTTCCTACGAGCAGTACTTC
cdr3_aa: CAMSDGTSISYEQYF

v_call: TRBV30
d_call: TRBD2
j_call: TRBJ2-7
clone_size: .
cdr3_nt: TGTGCTAGGCAGACTAGCGGGAGCTACGAGCAGTACTTC
cdr3_aa: CARQTSGSYEQYF

v_call: TRBV6-5
d_call: .
j_call: TRBJ1-4
clone_size: .
cdr3_nt: TGTGCCAGCAGTTACTCTGGAGGGTTATCTGAAAAACTGTTTTTT
cdr3_aa: CASSYSGGLSEKLFF

v_call: TRBV6-5
d_call: .
j_call: TRBJ1-1
clone_size: once
cdr3_nt: TGTGCCAGCAGCACGGGACACTTGAACACTGAAGCTTTCTTT
cdr3_aa: CASSTGHLNTEAFF

v_call: TRBV5-1
d_call: .
j_call: TRBJ1-1
clone_size: once
cdr3_nt: TGCGCCAGCAGCTTGACAGTCCCGAACACTGAAGCTTTCTTT
cdr3_aa: CASSLTVPNTEAFF

v_call: TRBV10-1
d_call: TRBD2
j_call: TRBJ2-4
clone_size: .
cdr3_nt: TGCGCCAGCAGTGCGGGACTAGCGGGAGGATACATTCAGTACTTC
cdr3_aa: CASSAGLAGGYIQYF

v_call: TRBV7-2
d_call: .
j_call: TRBJ2-2
clone_size: .
cdr3_nt: TGTGCCAGCAGCCTATGGTCATCTGGTGCCGGGGAGCTGTTTTTT
cdr3_aa: CASSLWSSGAGELFF

v_call: TRBV4-3
d_call: TRBD2
j_call: TRBJ2-3
clone_size: .
cdr3_nt: TGCGCCAGCAGCCATGAAAAAGCGGGAGGGCCTTTTACAGATACGCAGTATTTT
cdr3_aa: CASSHEKAGGPFTDTQYF

v_call: TRBV3-1/TRBV3-2
d_call: TRBD2
j_call: TRBJ2-7
clone_size: .
cdr3_nt: TGTGCCAGCAGCCGTCGGCTAGCGGGTACCTACGAGCAGTACTTC
cdr3_aa: CASSRRLAGTYEQYF

v_call: TRBV4-2
d_call: TRBD1
j_call: TRBJ1-4
clone_size: few
cdr3_nt: TGTGCCAGCAGCCAGGGACAGGGTGATAACGAAAAACTGTTTTTT
cdr3_aa: CASSQGQGDNEKLFF

v_call: TRBV6-5
d_call: .
j_call: TRBJ1-4
clone_size: .
cdr3_nt: TGTGCCAGCAGTTACCAGAATGAAAAACTGTTTTTT
cdr3_aa: CASSYQNEKLFF

v_call: TRBV5-6
d_call: TRBD2
j_call: TRBJ2-1
clone_size: few
cdr3_nt: TGTGCCAGCAGCTTTCCGGGAGGTGTCGGTAATGAGCAGTTCTTC
cdr3_aa: CASSFPGGVGNEQFF

v_call: TRBV5-1
d_call: .
j_call: TRBJ1-6
clone_size: .
cdr3_nt: TGCCCCCCCCAAACGGGGGGGGGCTCTTCACCCCTCCACTTT
cdr3_aa: CPPQTGGGSSPLHF

v_call: TRBV19
d_call: .
j_call: TRBJ2-5
clone_size: once
cdr3_nt: TGTGCCAGTTCGCGGGGTCAAGAGACCCAGTACTTC
cdr3_aa: CASSRGQETQYF

v_call: TRBV11-2
d_call: .
j_call: TRBJ2-3
clone_size: .
cdr3_nt: TGTGCCAGCAGCTTAGATACAGGCGGACGCACAGATACGCAGTATTTT
cdr3_aa: CASSLDTGGRTDTQYF

v_call: TRBV7-9
d_call: TRBD2
j_call: TRBJ2-5
clone_size: once
cdr3_nt: TGTGCCAGCAGCTTAATCCGGCGGGAGTCTGGAGAGACCCAGTACTTC
cdr3_aa: CASSLIRRESGETQYF

v_call: TRBV6-1
d_call: .
j_call: TRBJ2-7
clone_size: .
cdr3_nt: TGTGCCAGCAGTGTAGCCTTCGGTAGCTCCTACGAGCAGTACTTC
cdr3_aa: CASSVAFGSSYEQYF

v_call: TRBV4-3
d_call: .
j_call: TRBJ2-7
clone_size: once
cdr3_nt: TGCGCCAGCAGCCAAGGGCAGGGCCTCGGCGAGCAGTACTTC
cdr3_aa: CASSQGQGLGEQYF

v_call: TRBV28
d_call: TRBD2
j_call: TRBJ2-2
clone_size: .
cdr3_nt: TGTGCCAGCAGTTTACGACTAGCGGGAACCTACACCGGGGAGCTGTTTTTT
cdr3_aa: CASSLRLAGTYTGELFF

v_call: TRBV15
d_call: .
j_call: TRBJ2-1
clone_size: .
cdr3_nt: TGTGCCACCAGCAGAGAAAGTGGCGGCAGCTCCTACAATGAGCAGTTCTTC
cdr3_aa: CATSRESGGSSYNEQFF

v_call: TRBV5-1
d_call: TRBD1
j_call: TRBJ2-4
clone_size: .
cdr3_nt: TGCGCCAGCAGCTTGCGTCCGGGACAGGGGGCTTCTGGTGGGTACTTC
cdr3_aa: CASSLRPGQGASGGYF

v_call: TRBV7-6
d_call: .
j_call: TRBJ1-2
clone_size: few
cdr3_nt: TGTGCCAGCAGCTTAGAGGGTACAGGGTTCTATGGCTACACCTTC
cdr3_aa: CASSLEGTGFYGYTF

v_call: TRBV19
d_call: TRBD1
j_call: TRBJ1-4
clone_size: .
cdr3_nt: TGTGCCAGTAGTCTAGGGGCCGGGACAGTCCCCGAAAAACTGTTTTTT
cdr3_aa: CASSLGAGTVPEKLFF

v_call: TRBV6-5
d_call: .
j_call: TRBJ2-7
clone_size: .
cdr3_nt: TGTGCCAGCAGTTTTATGGCAGGGATGGCGTACGAGCAGTACTTC
cdr3_aa: CASSFMAGMAYEQYF

v_call: TRBV6-5
d_call: TRBD2
j_call: TRBJ2-4
clone_size: .
cdr3_nt: TGTGCCAGCAGTTTCTCCGTGGGCGGGAGGAGGAACATTCAGTACTTC
cdr3_aa: CASSFSVGGRRNIQYF

v_call: TRBV7-9
d_call: .
j_call: TRBJ1-3
clone_size: few
cdr3_nt: TGTGCCAGCAGCCCCCTGCGGGGGACACAGAGTTTTTCTGGAAACACCATATATTTT
cdr3_aa: CASSPLRGTQSFSGNTIYF

v_call: TRBV7-4
d_call: .
j_call: TRBJ1-6
clone_size: .
cdr3_nt: TGTGCCAGCAGCTTATCGAAAAGCAACAGCTCCTATAATTCACCCCTCCACTTT
cdr3_aa: CASSLSKSNSSYNSPLHF

v_call: TRBV5-1
d_call: TRBD1
j_call: TRBJ2-1
clone_size: .
cdr3_nt: TGCGCCAGCAGCTTGGACAGGGGGCTGGTCAATGAGCAGTTCTTC
cdr3_aa: CASSLDRGLVNEQFF

v_call: TRBV9
d_call: TRBD1
j_call: TRBJ2-1
clone_size: .
cdr3_nt: TGTGCCAGCAGCGTAGGCCCCCGGACAGGGAGCAATGAGCAGTTCTTC
cdr3_aa: CASSVGPRTGSNEQFF